The clone carrying this T cell receptor beta chain showed up many times. Its matching antigen is unknown. This entry belongs to a study of T cell repertoires in cytomegalovirus infection. Across the whole study: In public TCR beta signatures, there were indications of both CMV infection and matching HLA type.

CDR3 length: 20 residues. With 5 bases clipped from V and 0 bases from J, the junction kept 17 bases outside the gene matches. Regarding the study as a whole: The response measured ex vivo was dominated by TCR beta clonotypes (HLA-C-restricted and CMV-specific). Summed public TCR beta family frequency identified CMV carriers bearing the relevant HLA.

A single record per CDR3 protein comes from TCRdb applying MiXCR to the reads. The data show 650,000 to 900,000 distinct CDR3 sequences, with 25% to 35% seen just once and around 12% held by the top ten. The chain has TRBV12-3 or TRBV12-4 and TRBJ2-1; 9 bases fit TRBD1. This TCR was sampled from a human donor in good health (CMV status not recorded). Some clones in this sample may be carry-over from other donors' samples. Sequences were derived from cultured CD8+ T cells from PBMCs, sampled from culture after CMV antigen stimulation. CDR3 region: CASSIDRGVLGFSSYNEQFF. CDR3 sequence (DNA): TGTGCCAGCAGTATCGACAGGGGGGTCCTTGGGTTCAGCTCCTACAATGAGCAGTTCTTC.